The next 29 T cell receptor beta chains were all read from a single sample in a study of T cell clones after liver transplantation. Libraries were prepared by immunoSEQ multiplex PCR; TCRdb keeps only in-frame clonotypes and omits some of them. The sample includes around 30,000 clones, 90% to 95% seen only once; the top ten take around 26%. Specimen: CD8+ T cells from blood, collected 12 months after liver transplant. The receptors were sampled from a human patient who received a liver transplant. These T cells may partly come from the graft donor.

CDR3 nucleotides: TGTGCCAGCAGCGCCGGACAGGCTAACTATGGCTACACCTTC. It is translated as CASSAGQANYGYTF. The V and J genes are TRBV9 and TRBJ1-2; 7 bases line up with TRBD1. The V gene's germline CDR1 is SGDLS and CDR2 YYNGEE. The CDR3 has 14 amino acids. V was clipped by 3 bases and J by 0 bases; unmatched bases: 2.

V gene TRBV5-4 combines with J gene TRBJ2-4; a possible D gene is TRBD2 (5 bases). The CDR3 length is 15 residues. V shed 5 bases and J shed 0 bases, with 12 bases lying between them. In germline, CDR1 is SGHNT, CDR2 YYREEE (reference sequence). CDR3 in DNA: TGTGCCAGCAGTTCGGTCGGGGAAGCCAAAAACATTCAGTACTTC. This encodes CASSSVGEAKNIQYF. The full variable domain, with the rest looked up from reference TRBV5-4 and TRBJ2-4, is ETGVTQSPTHLIKTRGQQVTLRCSSQSGHNTVSWYQQALGQGPQFIFQYYREEENGRGNFPPRFSGLQFPNYSSELNVNALELDDSALYLCASSSVGEAKNIQYFGAGTRLSVL.

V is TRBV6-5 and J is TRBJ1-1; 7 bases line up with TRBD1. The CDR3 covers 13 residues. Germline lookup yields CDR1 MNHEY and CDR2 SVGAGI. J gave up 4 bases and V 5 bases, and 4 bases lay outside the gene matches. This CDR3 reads CASSPGGGTEAFF. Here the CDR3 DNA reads TGTGCCAGCAGTCCAGGGGGGGGCACTGAAGCTTTCTTT.

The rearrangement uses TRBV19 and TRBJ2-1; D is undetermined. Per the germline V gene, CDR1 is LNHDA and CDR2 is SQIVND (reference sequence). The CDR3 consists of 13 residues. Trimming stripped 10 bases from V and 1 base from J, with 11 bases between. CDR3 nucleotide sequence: TGTGCCACCTCGTTCTTTTCCTACAATGAGCAGTTCTTC. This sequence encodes CATSFFSYNEQFF.

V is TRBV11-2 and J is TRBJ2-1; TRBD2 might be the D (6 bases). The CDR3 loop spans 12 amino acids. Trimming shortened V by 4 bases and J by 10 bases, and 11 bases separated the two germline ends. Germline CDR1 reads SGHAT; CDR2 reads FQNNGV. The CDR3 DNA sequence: TGTGCCAGCAGCTCCAGCGGGCGCGAGCAGTTCTTC. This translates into CASSSSGREQFF.

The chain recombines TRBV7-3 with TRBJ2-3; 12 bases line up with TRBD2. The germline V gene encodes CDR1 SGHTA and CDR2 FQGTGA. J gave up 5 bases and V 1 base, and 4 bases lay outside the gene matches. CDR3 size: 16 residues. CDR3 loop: CASSLIPSGRVDTQYF. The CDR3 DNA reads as TGTGCCAGCAGCTTAATTCCTAGCGGGAGGGTAGATACGCAGTATTTT.

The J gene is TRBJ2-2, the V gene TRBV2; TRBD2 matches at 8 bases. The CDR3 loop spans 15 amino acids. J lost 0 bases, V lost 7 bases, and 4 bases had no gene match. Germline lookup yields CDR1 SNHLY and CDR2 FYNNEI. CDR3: CASMVAGTNTGELFF. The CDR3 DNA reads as TGTGCCAGCATGGTAGCGGGGACGAACACCGGGGAGCTGTTTTTT.

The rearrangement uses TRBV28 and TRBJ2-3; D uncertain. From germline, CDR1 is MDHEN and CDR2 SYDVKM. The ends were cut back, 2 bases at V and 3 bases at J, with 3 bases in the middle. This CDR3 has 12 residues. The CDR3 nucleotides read TGTGCCAGCAGTTTACCGACAGATACGCAGTATTTT. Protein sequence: CASSLPTDTQYF.

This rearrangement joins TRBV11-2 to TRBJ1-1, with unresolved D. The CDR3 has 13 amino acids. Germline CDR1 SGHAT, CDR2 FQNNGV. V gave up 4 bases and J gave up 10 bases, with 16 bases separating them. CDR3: CASSSHRWLGAFF. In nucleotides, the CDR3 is TGTGCCAGCAGCTCCCATCGTTGGCTCGGAGCTTTCTTT.

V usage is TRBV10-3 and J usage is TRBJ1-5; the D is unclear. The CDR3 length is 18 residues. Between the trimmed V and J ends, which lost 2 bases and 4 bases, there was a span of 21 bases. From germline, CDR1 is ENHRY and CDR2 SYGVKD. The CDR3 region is CAISEGDLGVKYNQPQHF. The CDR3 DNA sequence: TGTGCCATCAGTGAGGGCGACCTTGGGGTTAAGTATAATCAGCCCCAGCATTTT.

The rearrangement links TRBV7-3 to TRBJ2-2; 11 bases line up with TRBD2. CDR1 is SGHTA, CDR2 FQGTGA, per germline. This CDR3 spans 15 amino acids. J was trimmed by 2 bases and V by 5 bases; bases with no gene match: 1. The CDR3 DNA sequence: TGTGCCAGCAGCCTAGCGGGAGGAAACACCGGGGAGCTGTTTTTT. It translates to CASSLAGGNTGELFF.

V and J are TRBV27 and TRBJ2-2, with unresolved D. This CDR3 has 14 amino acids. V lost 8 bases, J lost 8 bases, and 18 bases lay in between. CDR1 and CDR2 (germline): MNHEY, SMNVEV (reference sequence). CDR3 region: CASLADPPWGELFF. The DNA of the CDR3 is TGTGCCAGCTTGGCCGATCCCCCTTGGGGGGAGCTGTTTTTT.

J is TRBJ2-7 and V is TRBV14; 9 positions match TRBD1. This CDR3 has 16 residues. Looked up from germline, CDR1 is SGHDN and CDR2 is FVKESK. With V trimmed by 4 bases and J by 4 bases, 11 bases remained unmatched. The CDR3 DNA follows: TGTGCCAGCAGCCCCCGGTCCGGGACAGGGTCGTACGAGCAGTACTTC. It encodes CASSPRSGTGSYEQYF.

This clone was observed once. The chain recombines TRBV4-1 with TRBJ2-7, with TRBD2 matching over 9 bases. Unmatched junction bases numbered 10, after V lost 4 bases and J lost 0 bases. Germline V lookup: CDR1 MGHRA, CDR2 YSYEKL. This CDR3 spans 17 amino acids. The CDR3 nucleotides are TGCGCCAGCAGCCCCCAACCAGGACTAGCGTACTCCTACGAGCAGTACTTC. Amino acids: CASSPQPGLAYSYEQYF.

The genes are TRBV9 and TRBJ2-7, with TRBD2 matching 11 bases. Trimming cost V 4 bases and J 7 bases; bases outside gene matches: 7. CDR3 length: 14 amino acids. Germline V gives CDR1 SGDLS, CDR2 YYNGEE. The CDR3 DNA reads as TGTGCCAGCAGCCTCGGGACTAGCGGAGGGGAGCAGTACTTC. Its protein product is CASSLGTSGGEQYF.

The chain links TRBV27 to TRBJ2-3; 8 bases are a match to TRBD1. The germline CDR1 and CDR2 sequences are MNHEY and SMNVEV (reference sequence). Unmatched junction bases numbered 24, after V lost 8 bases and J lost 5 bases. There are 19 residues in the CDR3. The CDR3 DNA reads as TGTGCCAGCGGATACTTGATGAGGGGCAGGGGGCGTCTTGGAGATACGCAGTATTTT. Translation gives CASGYLMRGRGRLGDTQYF.

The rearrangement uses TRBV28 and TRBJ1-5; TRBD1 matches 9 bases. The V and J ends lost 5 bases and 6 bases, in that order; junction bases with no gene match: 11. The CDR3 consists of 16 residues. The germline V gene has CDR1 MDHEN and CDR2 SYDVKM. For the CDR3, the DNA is TGTGCCAGCAGTCCACGGACAGGGGCGCCCCCTCAGCCCCAGCATTTT. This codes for CASSPRTGAPPQPQHF. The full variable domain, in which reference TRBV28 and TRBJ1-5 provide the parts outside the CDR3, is DVKVTQSSRYLVKRTGEKVFLECVQDMDHENMFWYRQDPGLGLRLIYFSYDVKMKEKGDIPEGYSVSREKKERFSLILESASTNQTSMYLCASSPRTGAPPQPQHFGDGTRLSIL.

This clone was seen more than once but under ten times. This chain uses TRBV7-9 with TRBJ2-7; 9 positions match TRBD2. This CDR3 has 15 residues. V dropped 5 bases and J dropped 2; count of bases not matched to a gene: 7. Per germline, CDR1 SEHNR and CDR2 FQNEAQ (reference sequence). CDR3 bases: TGTGCCAGCAGCGCCACGACTAGCGGAGCCTACGAGCAGTACTTC. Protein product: CASSATTSGAYEQYF. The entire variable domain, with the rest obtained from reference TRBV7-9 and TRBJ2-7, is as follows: DTGVSQNPRHKITKRGQNVTFRCDPISEHNRLYWYRQTLGQGPEFLTYFQNEAQLEKSRLLSDRFSAERPKGSFSTLEIQRTEQGDSAMYLCASSATTSGAYEQYFGPGTRLTVT.

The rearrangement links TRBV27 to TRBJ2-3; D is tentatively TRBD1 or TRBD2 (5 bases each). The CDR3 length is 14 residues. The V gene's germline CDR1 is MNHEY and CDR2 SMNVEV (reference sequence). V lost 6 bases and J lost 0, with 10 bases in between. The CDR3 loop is CASSRDLSTDTQYF. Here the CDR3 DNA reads TGTGCCAGCAGCAGGGACCTTAGCACAGATACGCAGTATTTT.

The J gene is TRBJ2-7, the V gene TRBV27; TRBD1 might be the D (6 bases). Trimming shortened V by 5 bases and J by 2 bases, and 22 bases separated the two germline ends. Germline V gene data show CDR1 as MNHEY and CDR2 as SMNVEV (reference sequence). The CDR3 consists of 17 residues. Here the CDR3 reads CASSRRATDSHTYEQYF. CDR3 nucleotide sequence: TGTGCCAGCAGTCGCAGAGCTACGGACAGTCACACCTACGAGCAGTACTTC.

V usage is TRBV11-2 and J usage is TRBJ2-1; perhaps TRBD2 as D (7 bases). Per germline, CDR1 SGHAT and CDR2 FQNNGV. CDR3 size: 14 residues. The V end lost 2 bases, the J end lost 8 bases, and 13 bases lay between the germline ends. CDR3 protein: CASSLRGALDEQFF. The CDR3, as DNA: TGTGCCAGCAGCTTACGGGGGGCCCTTGATGAGCAGTTCTTC.

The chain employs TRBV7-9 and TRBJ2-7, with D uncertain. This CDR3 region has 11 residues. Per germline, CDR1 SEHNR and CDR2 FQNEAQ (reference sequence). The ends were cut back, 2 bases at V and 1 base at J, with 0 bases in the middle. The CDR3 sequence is CASSLSYEQYF. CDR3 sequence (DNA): TGTGCCAGCAGCTTATCCTACGAGCAGTACTTC. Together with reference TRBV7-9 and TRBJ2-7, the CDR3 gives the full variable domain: DTGVSQNPRHKITKRGQNVTFRCDPISEHNRLYWYRQTLGQGPEFLTYFQNEAQLEKSRLLSDRFSAERPKGSFSTLEIQRTEQGDSAMYLCASSLSYEQYFGPGTRLTVT.

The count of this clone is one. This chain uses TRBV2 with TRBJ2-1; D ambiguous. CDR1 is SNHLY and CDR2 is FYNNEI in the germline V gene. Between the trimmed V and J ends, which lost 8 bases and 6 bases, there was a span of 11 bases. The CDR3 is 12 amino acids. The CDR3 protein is CASRGRCNEQFF. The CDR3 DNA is TGTGCCAGCCGCGGACGGTGCAATGAGCAGTTCTTC.

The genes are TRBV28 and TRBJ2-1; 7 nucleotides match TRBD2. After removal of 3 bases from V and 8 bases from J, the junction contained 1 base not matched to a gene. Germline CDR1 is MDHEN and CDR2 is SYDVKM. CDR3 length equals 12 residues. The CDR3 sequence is CASSFRGDEQFF. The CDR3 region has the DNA TGTGCCAGCAGTTTCCGGGGGGATGAGCAGTTCTTC.

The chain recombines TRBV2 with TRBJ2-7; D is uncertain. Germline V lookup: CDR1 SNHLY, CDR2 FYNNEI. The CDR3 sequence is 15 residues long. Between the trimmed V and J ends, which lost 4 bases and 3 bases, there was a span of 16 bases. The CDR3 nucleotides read TGTGCCAGCAGTGTCCCACCAGAGACTCGCTACGAGCAGTACTTC. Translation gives CASSVPPETRYEQYF.

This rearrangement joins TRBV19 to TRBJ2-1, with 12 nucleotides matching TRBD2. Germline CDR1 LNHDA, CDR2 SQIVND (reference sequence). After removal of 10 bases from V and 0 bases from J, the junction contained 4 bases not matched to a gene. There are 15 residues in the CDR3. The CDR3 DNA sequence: TGTGCCACCAGGACTAGCGGGAACTCCTACAATGAGCAGTTCTTC. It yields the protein CATRTSGNSYNEQFF.

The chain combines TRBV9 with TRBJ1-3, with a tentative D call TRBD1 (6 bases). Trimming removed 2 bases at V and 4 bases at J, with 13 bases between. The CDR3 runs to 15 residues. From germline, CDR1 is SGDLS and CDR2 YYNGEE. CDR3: CASSVFTGPGNTIYF. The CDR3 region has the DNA TGTGCCAGCAGCGTTTTTACAGGGCCCGGAAACACCATATATTTT.

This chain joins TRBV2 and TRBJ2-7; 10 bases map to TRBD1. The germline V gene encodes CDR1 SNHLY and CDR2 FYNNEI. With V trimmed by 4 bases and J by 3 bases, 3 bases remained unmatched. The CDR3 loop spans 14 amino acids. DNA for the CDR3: TGTGCCAGCAGTGCTTGGACAGGGGGCTACGAGCAGTACTTC. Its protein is CASSAWTGGYEQYF.

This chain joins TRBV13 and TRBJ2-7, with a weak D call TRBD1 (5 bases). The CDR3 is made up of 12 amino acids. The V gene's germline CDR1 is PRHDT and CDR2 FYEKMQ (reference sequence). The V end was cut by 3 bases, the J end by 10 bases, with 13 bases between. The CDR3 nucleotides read TGTGCCAGCAGCTTGGGGTCGACAGAACAGTACTTC. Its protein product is CASSLGSTEQYF. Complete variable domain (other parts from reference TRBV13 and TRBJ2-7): AAGVIQSPRHLIKEKRETATLKCYPIPRHDTVYWYQQGPGQDPQFLISFYEKMQSDKGSIPDRFSAQQFSDYHSELNMSSLELGDSALYFCASSLGSTEQYFGPGTRLTVT.